This TCR beta chain was sequenced for a study of cytomegalovirus exposure and HLA in healthy donors listed by TCRdb under 2017. In the study overall: An earlier analysis of roughly 570 of the donors reported about 260 Gb of sequence data and 90 million to 120 million unique TCR beta sequences obtained from about 179 million T cells. An early release covering roughly 600 HLA-typed donors comprised about 290 gigabases of sequencing data and around 86 million unique TCR sequences. Of the roughly 390 genotyped donors, approximately 80% fell in the genetic ancestry cluster associated with self-reported Caucasian donors. The study aimed to test whether cataloging public T cell receptors could reveal signatures of past pathogen exposure. Using immunosequencing, the study profiled T cell repertoires from 640 or so subjects and related those repertoires to cytomegalovirus serostatus. Besides the first cohort of roughly 640 subjects, a separate validation cohort made up of over 95 different subjects was used. High-throughput TCR immunosequencing, statistical association of individual TCRs with disease status, and machine learning were combined to predict cytomegalovirus infection status. In a later analysis, previously published TCR beta repertoires from roughly 710 donors were re-analyzed and high-resolution HLA genotyping was added so that TCR occurrence patterns could be studied. The later analysis used no new phenotypic data to find candidate immune exposures, relying instead on TCR beta sequences and their occurrence across donors. In an earlier analysis of roughly 600 of the donors, high-throughput TCR beta sequencing was used to judge whether each TCR beta V gene segment behaved as functional or pseudogenic. Donor age, sex, ethnicity and CMV serostatus were compiled together with the repertoire data. Genome-wide SNP genotypes for about 65% of the roughly 670 donors were used in a later genetic analysis, which treated that subset as a discovery cohort. All discovery cohort repertoires had been generated on a single sequencing platform. HLA typing covered class I and class II loci at four-digit resolution. The number of typed donors differed by locus: 629-630 for A, B, C, DRB1 and DQB1; some 540 for DQA1; 600 to 610 for DPA1; and some 430 for DPB1. Four to six DR-DQ haplotypes were handled as single units for association and clustering, since linkage in the cohort was strong. On average, roughly 250,000 unique TCR beta nucleotide sequences were sequenced per donor among a few hundred genotyped donors of the cohort, with 15% to 20% of those sequences being non-productive.

The cohort was made up of about 670 healthy bone marrow donors. At the time of sampling, all cohort members were nominally healthy, though unrecorded immune exposures were likely present. The donor tested CMV seronegative, placing the donor among the approximately 360 seronegative members of the cohort. Each donor provided a peripheral blood sample, and peripheral blood mononuclear cells were used for TCR beta sequencing. The Qiagen DNeasy Blood Extraction Kit was used to extract genomic DNA from the blood cell samples. Including cysteine and phenylalanine, the CDR3 has 13 amino acids. Just the 39-base CDR3 DNA is kept, in frame starting at base 1. Cut back by 3 bases and 3 bases, the V and J ends lie 8 bases apart. The CDR1 and CDR2 encoded by the germline V gene (reference sequence) are LNHDA and SQIVND. Receptors were amplified or captured by the immunoSEQ multiplex PCR assay. For the multiplex PCR, a mixture combining 60 forward primers for TCR Vbeta segments and 13 reverse primers for TCR Jbeta segments was used. Amplification of the CDR3 region of rearranged TCR beta genes was performed with a multiplex PCR assay on genomic DNA. Amplified TCR beta libraries were sequenced as 87-base-pair reads on the Illumina HiSeq System. In the original analysis: Across the 500 to 700 repertoires, a later analysis counted roughly 84 million unique TCR beta chains, around 11 million of which were shared by at least two donors. Raw reads were error-corrected and collapsed into unique sequences by a nearest-neighbor algorithm in which closely related sequences were merged to remove PCR and sequencing errors. V, D and J gene segments were assigned by aligning CDR3 sequences to IMGT reference sequences. For a sequence to be retained, at least a six-nucleotide match to both a V gene segment and a J gene segment was required. A rearrangement counted as productive if the CDR3 had no stop codons and remained in frame with V and J, and every other rearrangement counted as non-productive. Following IMGT convention, CDR3 was defined as the stretch from the second conserved V-encoded cysteine up to the conserved J-encoded phenylalanine. Sequences without an unambiguous match to a single V gene segment were excluded from the earlier analysis of about 600 of the donors. In an earlier analysis of several hundred of the donors, V segments were called functional above 56.7% productive rearrangements and were called segregating when the between-donor standard deviation exceeded 5%. A statistical classification framework was built for diagnosing cytomegalovirus status from the catalog of TCR beta chain sequences. In a later analysis, TCR nucleotide sequences were compared against IMGT/GENE-DB human TR gene sequences so that V and J genes could be assigned. A later analysis assigned CDR3 sequences and most-parsimonious VDJ recombination scenarios with the TCRdist pipeline. In a later analysis, each TCR beta chain was defined by its CDR3 amino acid sequence together with its V-gene family, and reads lacking a unique V-gene family were excluded. As a way to deal with suspected cross-contamination and a sequencing artifact, a later analysis dropped 450 to 600 nucleotide sequences that were highly shared and had low generation probability. For each public chain, a later analysis derived a clonal expansion index from normalized ranks of inferred template counts within each repertoire. In a later analysis, generation probabilities were computed with a VDJ recombination model fitted to out-of-frame rearrangements, and the resulting probabilities were checked against IGoR. In a later analysis, hypergeometric tests were used to score TCR-TCR, TCR-HLA and TCR-CMV co-occurrence, with a repertoire-size bias correction applied to TCR pairs. A later analysis estimated false discovery rates by permuting HLA or CMV assignments 20 times. In a later analysis, co-occurring TCRs were grouped using DBSCAN, and TCRdist sequence similarity was added for clustering within HLA-allele-positive subsets. Repertoires with fewer than 30,000 or more than 120,000 public chains, plus five repertoires with anomalous nucleotide sharing, were excluded from co-occurrence clustering. TCRdb took this table from immuneACCESS and kept in-frame rearrangements with V and J called. Such tables lack part of the clones; where checked against another copy, unresolved V genes explain under half of the gap, and the rest is unexplained. V and J calls and clone size come straight from that table; D and trimming were deduced from the DNA. Across this sample there are under 150,000 clones, with 82% seen only once. The ten most abundant clones make up approximately 2.7% of the sample.

The paper's findings and limits, for the study overall: An association between a missense DCLRE1C variant and V-gene and J-gene trimming of TCR beta chains was found in a later genetic analysis and replicated in an independent cohort. In a later analysis, several top co-occurrence clusters were reported to appear linked to parvovirus B19, influenza, CMV and Epstein-Barr virus. The presence/absence analyses assumed that sequencing depth was roughly uniform across donors, and that assumption may not be true. The authors suggested that the approach could potentially be generalized to other disease states and immunological phenotypes. A further reported finding was that TCR beta sequences accurately predicted the HLA-A and HLA-B alleles for most subjects in the first cohort. Around 16 rarely observed V segments, including chromosome 9 orphons, were excluded from the earlier analysis of several hundred of the donors because counts were too low. A later analysis found that most CMV-associated TCR beta chains appeared HLA-restricted, with HLA associations seemingly driven largely by CMV exposure. A cluster of highly shared sequence variants was judged likely to represent a technical artifact of the sequencing pipeline. The classifier was reported to diagnose cytomegalovirus status with high specificity and sensitivity in both the original and validation cohorts. In this cohort, only TCR beta chains were sequenced, and detectable features were limited by the absence of alpha or paired-chain data. Strong co-occurrence of HLA alleles, especially DR and DQ, made assigning TCR associations to individual alleles difficult. Because some donors lacked HLA typing at each locus, the association tests relied only on the typed subset. In a later analysis, 15,000 to 20,000 TCR beta sequences were associated with specific HLA alleles at a false discovery rate of 0.05. Linkage disequilibrium might explain the correlated functional status among segregating V segments, but an unknown experimental factor could not be excluded. In vitro tests confirmed that three of the cytomegalovirus-associated TCR beta chains recognize cytomegalovirus antigens. Immune exposure information for the cohort was limited to CMV serostatus. A later genetic analysis reported fewer N-insertions in productive TCRs among donors in an Asian-associated ancestry cluster than the roughly 620-donor mean. In an earlier analysis of approximately 590 of the donors, most TCR beta V segments appeared in productive rearrangements about 87% or about 30% of the time, broadly matching IMGT annotations. In a later analysis, TCR association rates were found to vary across HLA loci, with the most associated TCRs seen for DRB1 alleles and the fewest for HLA-C alleles. Some IMGT-functional V segments, including TRBV6-2 and TRBV6-3, could not be told apart with the 87-base-pair reads, so those segments were excluded. In the study, roughly 160 TCR beta chains were listed as associated with cytomegalovirus. A later analysis found that HLA-associated TCR beta chains were more clonally expanded and had lower generation probabilities than equally common non-associated chains. While some public TCRs were present in many individuals, most TCR sequences turned up only very rarely across donors.

As regards this clone: The antigen this receptor binds is unknown. There are no base qualities to consult, and no much larger clone falls within one base.

Rearrangement joined TRBV19 to TRBJ1-1; too little of a D gene remains to name it. The sequence came from a woman younger than 30 in good health and CMV-seronegative. The sequenced sample was PBMCs. The DNA sequence is given as TGTGCCAGTAGTATGGAACAGCACACTGAAGCTTTCTTT. Translated, it gives CASSMEQHTEAFF.